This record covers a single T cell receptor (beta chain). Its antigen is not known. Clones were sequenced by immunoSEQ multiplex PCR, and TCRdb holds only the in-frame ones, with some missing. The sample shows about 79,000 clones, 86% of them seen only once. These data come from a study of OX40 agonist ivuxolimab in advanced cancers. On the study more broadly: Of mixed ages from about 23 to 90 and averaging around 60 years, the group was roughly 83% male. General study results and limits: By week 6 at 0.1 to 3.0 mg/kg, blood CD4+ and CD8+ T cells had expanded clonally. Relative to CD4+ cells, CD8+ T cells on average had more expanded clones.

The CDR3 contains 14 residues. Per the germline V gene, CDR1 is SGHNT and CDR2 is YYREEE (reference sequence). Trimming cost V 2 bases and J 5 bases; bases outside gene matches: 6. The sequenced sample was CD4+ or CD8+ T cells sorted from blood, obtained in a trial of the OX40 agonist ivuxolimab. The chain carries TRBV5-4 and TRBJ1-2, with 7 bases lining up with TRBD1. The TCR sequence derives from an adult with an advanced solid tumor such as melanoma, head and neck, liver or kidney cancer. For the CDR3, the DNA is TGTGCCAGCAGCTTAGGGGGCGCAGGTTATGGCTACACCTTC. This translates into CASSLGGAGYGYTF.